The rows below give T cell receptor beta chains drawn from one sample of a study of blood T cell repertoires in COVID-19. Sequenced by immunoSEQ multiplex PCR; TCRdb stores in-frame clones only, minus some. Here the sample spans roughly 230,000 clones, roughly 85% being singletons. What was sequenced was peripheral blood. The receptor source for this set is a woman aged 80 or older with acute or convalescent COVID-19. Both conserved end residues are part of each CDR3. A D gene is named only where the DNA matches it firmly. Clone sizes are given selectively: once, few, many, or a class where the clone is expanded.

clone_size	v_call	j_call	d_call	cdr3_nt	cdr3_aa
-	TRBV5-4	TRBJ2-3	-	TGTGCCAGCAGCTTGCCCCTAGCGAATACGCAGTATTTT	CASSLPLANTQYF
-	TRBV2	TRBJ1-6	TRBD1	TGTGCCAGCAGCCGACAGGGGGTTGATTCACCCCTCCACTTT	CASSRQGVDSPLHF
-	TRBV13	TRBJ2-2	-	TGTGCCAGCAGCTTTCAGGGGCGAGACACCGGGGAGCTGTTTTTT	CASSFQGRDTGELFF
-	TRBV10-3	TRBJ1-5	-	TGTGCCATCAGTGTTGGGCAGAATCAGCCCCAGCATTTT	CAISVGQNQPQHF
once	TRBV19	TRBJ1-3	-	TGTGCCAGTAAGAGAGGGGGCTCTGGAAACACCATATATTTT	CASKRGGSGNTIYF
-	TRBV15	TRBJ2-1	TRBD1	TGTGCCACCCGGGACAGGGGGCTGAATGAGCAGTTCTTC	CATRDRGLNEQFF
few	TRBV3-1/TRBV3-2	TRBJ1-6	TRBD1	TGTGCCAGCAGCCAAAGGACAGGGATCTATAATTCACCCCTCCACTTT	CASSQRTGIYNSPLHF
-	TRBV5-6	TRBJ2-1	-	TGTGCCAGCAGCCCGCCCAGGGTTTACGAGCAGTTCTTC	CASSPPRVYEQFF
-	TRBV7-2	TRBJ2-2	-	TGTGCCAGCACCCCCAGGGCAGGGGCCCGGCGGACCGGGGAGCTGTTTTTT	CASTPRAGARRTGELFF
-	TRBV24-1	TRBJ2-3	TRBD2	TGTGCCACCAGTGCTGCGGGGGGGCCGGATACGCAGTATTTT	CATSAAGGPDTQYF
few	TRBV6-2/TRBV6-3	TRBJ2-7	TRBD2	TGTGCCAGCAGTTCTCTAGCGGGGGCCTCCTACGAGCAGTACTTC	CASSSLAGASYEQYF
-	TRBV4-3	TRBJ2-2	-	TGCGCCAGCAGCCAAGGTCGAGGAGGGGGGGTAGCCGGGGAGCTGTTTTTT	CASSQGRGGGVAGELFF
-	TRBV9	TRBJ2-2	-	TGTGCCAGCAGCGTAGACGGACACCCCGCCGGGGAGCTGTTTTTT	CASSVDGHPAGELFF
-	TRBV3-1/TRBV3-2	TRBJ1-2	TRBD1	TGTGCCAGCAGCCAAGAAATCACAGGGGGCTGGGAGGGTGGCTACACCTTC	CASSQEITGGWEGGYTF
-	TRBV30	TRBJ1-5	TRBD1	TGTGCCTGGTCGCCGGGACAGAGCTATCAGCCCCAGCATTTT	CAWSPGQSYQPQHF
-	TRBV30	TRBJ2-7	-	TGTGCCTGGGGATACAGGGACAACGAGCAGTACTTC	CAWGYRDNEQYF
-	TRBV12-3/TRBV12-4	TRBJ2-3	-	TGTGCCAGCAGCCCCGGGACTTCTAATACGCAGTATTTT	CASSPGTSNTQYF
-	TRBV12-5	TRBJ2-7	-	TGTGCTAGTGGATCAGGTTTCTACGAGCAGTACTTC	CASGSGFYEQYF
-	TRBV2	TRBJ1-6	-	TGTGCCAGCAGTGAAGCGCTGTCCGGTACAGGGAGCCATTCACCCCTCCACTTT	CASSEALSGTGSHSPLHF
-	TRBV7-3	TRBJ2-3	TRBD2	TGTGCCAGCAGCTTACTAGCGGGGGTAACAGATACGCAGTATTTT	CASSLLAGVTDTQYF
once	TRBV7-6	TRBJ2-5	TRBD2	TGTGCCAGCAGCTTAGCGCGGGCTAGCGGGGCCCAAGAGACCCAGTACTTC	CASSLARASGAQETQYF
-	TRBV19	TRBJ1-4	-	TGTGCCAGTAATGACGCGGGGGCGAGTGAAAAACTGTTTTTT	CASNDAGASEKLFF
-	TRBV2	TRBJ1-2	TRBD1	TGTGCCAGCAGTGAAGCAGGGGGCGCCCATGGCTACACCTTC	CASSEAGGAHGYTF
-	TRBV12-3/TRBV12-4	TRBJ2-3	-	TGTGCCAGCAGTGATAGTTTTACAGATACGCAGTATTTT	CASSDSFTDTQYF
-	TRBV5-1	TRBJ2-2	-	TGCGCCAGCAGCTCCGAGTCGGCCGGGGAGCTGTTTTTT	CASSSESAGELFF
-	TRBV6-6	TRBJ1-5	TRBD1	TGTGCCAGCAGAGGGGGACAGTTCAATCAGCCCCAGCATTTT	CASRGGQFNQPQHF
-	TRBV30	TRBJ1-2	TRBD1	TGTGCCTGGAGTCGGGACAGGCCATATGGCTACACCTTC	CAWSRDRPYGYTF
-	TRBV6-2/TRBV6-3	TRBJ2-2	TRBD2	TGTGCCAGCAGTCAACAAGGACTAGCATCCGGGGAGCTGTTTTTT	CASSQQGLASGELFF
-	TRBV18	TRBJ1-1	TRBD1	TGTGCCAGCTCACCTCAACTACCGACAGGGGGAACTGAAGCTTTCTTT	CASSPQLPTGGTEAFF
-	TRBV19	TRBJ1-2	-	TGTGCCACCTTTGAGGGGGAAACGGACTATGGCTACACCTTC	CATFEGETDYGYTF
few	TRBV3-1/TRBV3-2	TRBJ1-5	-	TGTGCCAGCAGCCATGAGGGGGTTCAGCCCCAGCATTTT	CASSHEGVQPQHF
-	TRBV16	TRBJ1-4	-	TGTGCCAGCAGCCAAAAGAGGGCTAATGAAAAACTGTTTTTT	CASSQKRANEKLFF
-	TRBV9	TRBJ1-6	-	TGTGCCAGCAGCGTAGCTGGCCGGGAACCCTATAATTCACCCCTCCACTTT	CASSVAGREPYNSPLHF
-	TRBV7-3	TRBJ1-2	-	TGTGCCAGCAGCCCCGACAGTAACTATGGCTACACCTTC	CASSPDSNYGYTF
-	TRBV28	TRBJ1-2	-	TGTGCCAGCGTGGGGGCAGGCCGTTTCGGGGGCTACACCTTC	CASVGAGRFGGYTF
-	TRBV6-5	TRBJ1-2	TRBD1	TGTGCCAGCAGTTACCCCGCAGGGGGAAAAAACTATGGCTACACCTTC	CASSYPAGGKNYGYTF
-	TRBV28	TRBJ1-5	TRBD1	TGTGCCAGCTCTTGGACAGGAAGTCAGCCCCAGCATTTT	CASSWTGSQPQHF
-	TRBV19	TRBJ1-3	-	TGTGCCAGTAGGATCGAGATCCCTGGAAACACCATATATTTT	CASRIEIPGNTIYF
few	TRBV27	TRBJ2-7	-	TGTGCCAGCAGTTTCTCCGGGACCTACGAGCAGTACTTC	CASSFSGTYEQYF
-	TRBV2	TRBJ1-5	TRBD1	TGTGCCAGCAGCCCGGACAGGGAGGGAAGTCAGCCCCAGCATTTT	CASSPDREGSQPQHF
-	TRBV19	TRBJ1-5	TRBD1	TGTGCCAGTAAAGACGGACAGGGGATTAATCAGCCCCAGCATTTT	CASKDGQGINQPQHF
-	TRBV5-1	TRBJ2-3	TRBD2	TGCGCCAGCAGCACCGTAGCCGGGAGGATAGATACGCAGTATTTT	CASSTVAGRIDTQYF
-	TRBV27	TRBJ2-1	-	TGTGCCAGCAGTAAATCTTCCTCTAGCTACAATGAGCAGTTCTTC	CASSKSSSSYNEQFF